This TCR beta chain was captured in a study of T cells in Graves' hyperthyroidism and ophthalmopathy. Study-wide results and caveats: Most thyroid clonotypes that were expanded above 0.001 also turned up in blood.

What was amplified from RNA transcripts were TCR beta CDR3 regions. TCR CDR3 regions were first amplified by RT-PCR with HTBI primers. TCRdb analysed the multiplex PCR reads with MiXCR anew, one entry per CDR3 protein. The sample lists more than 500,000 distinct CDR3 sequences, roughly 45% seen once, with roughly 45% in the top ten. With regard to this clonotype: The antigen is undetermined.

Patients showing uncontrolled infection, other autoimmune disease, pregnancy or lactation were ineligible. Diagnostic assessment was based on clinical symptoms, serum thyroxine and TRAb, thyroid ultrasound and orbital computed tomography. Specimen: peripheral blood or thyroid tissue (not recorded which). The clonotype originates from an adult woman with Graves' disease, either hyperthyroidism or ophthalmopathy (not recorded which).

As DNA, the CDR3 is TGCGCCAGCAGCTTGGAGGGCCGCTCCTATAATTCACCCCTCCACTTT. It translates to CASSLEGRSYNSPLHF. The V gene is TRBV5-1, the J gene TRBJ1-6; D not certain. Trimming removed 0 bases from V and 0 bases from J, with 7 bases in between. The CDR3 runs 16 residues. Germline lookup yields CDR1 SGHRS and CDR2 YFSETQ.